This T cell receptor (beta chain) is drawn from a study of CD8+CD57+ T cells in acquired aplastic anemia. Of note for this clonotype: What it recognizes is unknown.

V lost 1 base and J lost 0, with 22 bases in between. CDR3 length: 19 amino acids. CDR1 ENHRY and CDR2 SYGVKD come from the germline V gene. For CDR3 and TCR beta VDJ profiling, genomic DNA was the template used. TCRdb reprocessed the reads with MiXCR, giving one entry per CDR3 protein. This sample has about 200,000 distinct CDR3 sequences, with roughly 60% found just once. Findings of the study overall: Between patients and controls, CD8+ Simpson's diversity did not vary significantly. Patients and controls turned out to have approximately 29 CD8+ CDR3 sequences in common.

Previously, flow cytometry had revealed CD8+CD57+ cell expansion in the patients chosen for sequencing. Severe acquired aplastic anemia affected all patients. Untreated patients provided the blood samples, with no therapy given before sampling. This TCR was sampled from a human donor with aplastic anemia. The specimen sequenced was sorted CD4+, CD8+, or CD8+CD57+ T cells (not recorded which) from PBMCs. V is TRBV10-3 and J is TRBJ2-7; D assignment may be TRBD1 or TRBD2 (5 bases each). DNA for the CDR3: TGTGCCATCAGTGAGTTCAGAGGGACCCGCATCCTGGGCTCCTACGAGCAGTACTTC. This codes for CAISEFRGTRILGSYEQYF.